This section outlines one T cell receptor beta chain sequence together with its context. Its antigen is not yet known. No base-level quality is on record; no much larger clone is a single base apart. What this sample's time point label stands for: week 35, safety follow-up. Each vaccine dose was 300 ug of a 20-mer mutant IDH1 peptide in Montanide, given subcutaneously with topical imiquimod. Eight vaccinations were administered to patients in weeks 1, 3, 5, 7, 11, 15, 19 and 23, corresponding to visits V03 through V10. Donors had newly diagnosed WHO grade 3 or 4 IDH1-mutant astrocytomas with loss of nuclear ATRX. The samples were drawn from NOA16, a multicentre, single-arm, open-label phase I trial in Germany that tested a mutant IDH1 peptide vaccine in humans for the first time. The DNeasy Blood and Tissue Kit was used to extract genomic DNA from EDTA blood for TCRB sequencing. This sample is part of a study of a mutant IDH1 vaccine in newly diagnosed glioma (dated by TCRdb to the early 2020s). Regarding the study in general: In the chemotherapy-containing groups, vaccination started alongside temozolomide cycles, whereas in patients who had radiotherapy alone it started 4-6 weeks after radiotherapy. Longitudinal TCRB deep sequencing was done for 25 to 30 treated patients, wherever samples were available for exploratory analyses. Of the 32 patients who were treated, about 62% were male and roughly 38% were female, and the mean age was roughly 40 years. Prior to enrollment, patients had been given standard therapy consisting of radiotherapy alone, temozolomide alone, or radiochemotherapy with temozolomide, with the combination given to most patients. The week-35 safety follow-up was designated visit V12, and the week-47 end of study was designated visit V13. Peripheral blood was collected at six visits: V03 (baseline), V05, V07, V10, V12 and V13.

Germline trimming: 0 bases from V, 2 bases from J; junction bases outside gene matches: 7. Taken from the germline V gene, the CDR1 and CDR2 loops are LGHNA and YSLEER. Including the terminal cysteine and phenylalanine, the CDR3 comprises 16 residues. Only the CDR3 DNA stays, 48 bases, in frame from base 1. What the study reported, not specific to this receptor: Across multiple MHC alleles, vaccine-induced immune responses were seen in 90% to 95% of patients. Pseudoprogression appeared unrelated to alterations in the top peripheral T cell clonotypes detected by TCRB sequencing. Availability determined which PBMC samples were chosen for TCRB deep sequencing. The authors stated that sample limitations prevented analyses of patient blood samples from being reproduced.

Library preparation used the immunoSEQ multiplex PCR assay. Following the manufacturer's protocol, the hsTCRB Kit was used to amplify rearranged TCR beta chain sequences. Sequencing of TCRB libraries was carried out on an Illumina MiSeq. Processing in the source paper ran as follows. Demultiplexing, trimming and gene mapping were performed with the kit vendor's proprietary platform. TCRdb retrieved this table from immuneACCESS and kept in-frame rearrangements only. Not all clones are present; in checked studies, unresolved V genes account for under half, and no reason is known for the remainder. The V and J calls and the clone size are those of that table, but D and trimming were determined from the DNA. The sample table lists about 60,000 clones, about nine tenths of them with a count of one. 1.5% to 2% of the sample is in the top ten clones.

The sequenced sample was PBMCs, obtained from a glioma patient whose treatment included an IDH1 peptide vaccine. The sequence was collected from a middle-aged man with glioma. Recombination linked TRBV4-3 to TRBJ2-7; 7 middle bases align to TRBD1. The DNA sequence is as follows: TGCGCCAGCAGCCAAGATGGGACAGCCATCGCCTACGAGCAGTACTTC. Its protein is CASSQDGTAIAYEQYF.